The 28 T cell receptor beta chains reported below all come from one sample, sequenced in a study of T cells in Graves' hyperthyroidism and ophthalmopathy. Amplification targeted TCR beta CDR3 regions from RNA transcripts. In the first-round RT-PCR of the TCR CDR3, the HTBI primer set was used. TCRdb called the multiplex PCR reads again in MiXCR, with one record for every CDR3 protein. This sample has 500,000 to 600,000 distinct CDR3 sequences, with about 45% found just once. The sample was peripheral blood or thyroid tissue (not recorded which). The source is a woman under 30 with Graves' hyperthyroidism.

A word on this clonotype: At one end the junction does not follow the germline gene, possibly because of a read error. The CDR3 coding sequence is TGTGCCAGCAGCCCCTCGGGGACGCCCTCGTACCAAGAGGCCCAGTACTTC. This translates into CASSPSGTPSYQEAQYF. The rearrangement uses TRBV7-2 and TRBJ2-5, with D perhaps matching TRBD1 or TRBD2 (5 bases each). The CDR3 consists of 17 residues. In germline, CDR1 is SGHTA, CDR2 FQGNSA. The full variable domain, completed using reference TRBV7-2 and TRBJ2-5, is GAGVSQSPSNKVTEKGKDVELRCDPISGHTALYWYRQSLGQGLEFLIYFQGNSAPDKSGLPSDRFSAERTGGSVSTLTIQRTQQEDSAVYLCASSPSGTPSYQEAQYFGPGTRLLVL.

Regarding this clonotype: This sequence may be a read error, since a much larger clone differs from it by one base. The conserved closing phenylalanine or tryptophan is absent in this CDR3, likely reflecting a read error. The chain links TRBV5-1 to TRBJ2-7, with 11 bases fitting TRBD1. The V gene end was trimmed by 4 bases and the J gene end by 6 bases; junction bases not matched to a gene: 6. This CDR3 comprises 14 residues. The V gene's germline CDR1 is SGHRS and CDR2 YFSETQ. Written as DNA, the CDR3 is TGCGCCAGCAGCCAAGGACAGGGGGCCAGCGAGCAGTACCTC. Translating gives CASSQGQGASEQYL.

The rearrangement links TRBV12-3 or TRBV12-4 to TRBJ2-3, with 7 nucleotides matching TRBD1. The CDR3 spans 14 residues. J lost 5 bases, V lost 6 bases, and 8 bases had no gene match. The CDR3 sequence: CASSEDRTGDTQYF. The CDR3 bases are TGTGCCAGCAGCGAGGACAGGACGGGAGATACGCAGTATTTT.

On this clonotype itself: Because the CDR3's place on the DNA is in doubt, the DNA is left out and the CDR3 is given as listed by TCRdb. CDR3 sequence reads: CASSWASGNTF. This sequence joins TRBV27 and TRBJ1-2. With termini counted, the CDR3 has 11 amino acids. CDR1 MNHEY and CDR2 SMNVEV come from the germline V gene (reference sequence).

The chain employs TRBV5-6 and TRBJ2-2; tentatively, D is TRBD2 (5 bases). The CDR3 has 13 amino acids. Germline loops: CDR1 SGHDT, CDR2 YYEEEE. Trimming shortened V by 9 bases and J by 1 base, and 10 bases separated the two germline ends. CDR3 amino acids: CATLSGNTGELFF. CDR3 nucleotide sequence: TGTGCCACCCTCAGCGGGAACACCGGGGAGCTGTTTTTT.

This chain connects TRBV7-6 to TRBJ2-3; D uncertain. This CDR3 contains 13 residues. CDR1 and CDR2 (germline): SGHVS, FNYEAQ. V shed 7 bases and J shed 2 bases, with 10 bases lying between them. Here the CDR3 DNA reads TGTGCCAGCACCCTACTGGCCACAGATACGCAGTATTTT. Its translation is CASTLLATDTQYF. Using reference TRBV7-6 and TRBJ2-3 for the parts outside the CDR3, the full variable domain is GAGVSQSPRYKVTKRGQDVALRCDPISGHVSLYWYRQALGQGPEFLTYFNYEAQQDKSGLPNDRFSAERPEGSISTLTIQRTEQRDSAMYRCASTLLATDTQYFGPGTRLTVL.

The chain has TRBV4-1 and TRBJ1-2, with D uncertain. Germline V gene lookup returns CDR1 MGHRA and CDR2 YSYEKL. V lost 1 base to trimming and J lost 7 bases, with 16 bases between them. The CDR3 length is 15 residues. DNA for the CDR3: TGCGCCAGCAGCCAAGTTGGATCCGCAGCCCCTGGCTACACCTTC. Translation gives CASSQVGSAAPGYTF.

The CDR3: CASGGTRARNQPQHF. The CDR3 nucleotides are TGTGCCAGCGGAGGAACTCGGGCCCGCAATCAGCCCCAGCATTTT. The chain combines TRBV2 with TRBJ1-5; D is undetermined. The CDR3 covers 15 residues. Trimming shortened V by 8 bases and J by 2 bases, and 16 bases separated the two germline ends. Germline V gene sequence: CDR1 SNHLY, CDR2 FYNNEI.

V usage is TRBV6-1 and J usage is TRBJ1-1; possibly TRBD1 for D (5 bases). The CDR3 sequence is 15 residues long. The V gene lost 5 bases and the J gene lost 1 base, with 14 bases spanning the gap. The germline V gene has CDR1 MNHNS and CDR2 SASEGT. Here the CDR3 DNA reads TGTGCCAGCAGTTACATAGGGACGGGGAACACTGAAGCTTTCTTT. Amino acids: CASSYIGTGNTEAFF.

Turning to this clonotype: It is unclear where the CDR3 begins or ends on the DNA, so no DNA is shown, and the CDR3 is as TCRdb lists it. This chain links TRBV2 with TRBJ2-2; TRBD1, the table's D call, lacks a check against the DNA. From germline, CDR1 is SNHLY and CDR2 FYNNEI. Including both end residues, the CDR3 is 19 amino acids long. CDR3 loop: CASSLAGELGTQYFGELFF.

This clonotype was counted ten times or more. The chain links TRBV7-9 to TRBJ2-2; maybe TRBD1 (6 bases). The CDR3 runs 15 residues. Trimming stripped 1 base from V and 5 bases from J, with 11 bases between. In germline, CDR1 is SEHNR, CDR2 FQNEAQ (reference sequence). The CDR3 DNA reads TGTGCCAGCAGCTTAGTCCAGGGGAATACCGGGGAGCTGTTTTTT. This sequence encodes CASSLVQGNTGELFF.

The chain carries TRBV7-8 and TRBJ2-3, with D perhaps TRBD2 (6 bases). Germline V gene sequence: CDR1 SGHVS, CDR2 FQNEAQ. The CDR3 is 14 residues long. V was pared by 3 bases and J by 4 bases, with 11 bases between. The CDR3 protein is CASSLTLAADTQYF. In DNA form, the CDR3 reads TGTGCCAGCAGCTTGACACTAGCTGCAGATACGCAGTATTTT.

This clonotype was observed at least ten times. The chain carries TRBV5-1 and TRBJ2-7, with TRBD2 matching over 10 bases. The CDR3 loop spans 15 amino acids. CDR1 and CDR2 (germline): SGHRS, YFSETQ. Trimming at V came to 7 bases and at J to 3 bases, leaving 10 bases not matched to a gene. CDR3 nucleotides: TGCGCCAGCTCCCCGGGGGTAGCGGGAGGCTACGAGCAGTACTTC. Translated, it gives CASSPGVAGGYEQYF. Complete variable domain (other parts from reference TRBV5-1 and TRBJ2-7): KAGVTQTPRYLIKTRGQQVTLSCSPISGHRSVSWYQQTPGQGLQFLFEYFSETQRNKGNFPGRFSGRQFSNSRSEMNVSTLELGDSALYLCASSPGVAGGYEQYFGPGTRLTVT.

Comments on this clonotype: At one end, the junction sequence differs from germline, possibly due to a read error. The chain links TRBV12-3 or TRBV12-4 to TRBJ1-1, with 7 bases that match TRBD1. This CDR3 region has 11 residues. This CDR3 is CASSYRTGQRF. The CDR3 DNA sequence: TGTGCCAGCAGTTATAGGACAGGCCAACGATTT.

At least ten counts were recorded for this clonotype. V is TRBV29-1 and J is TRBJ2-3; TRBD1 might be the D (6 bases). The germline CDR1 and CDR2 sequences are SQVTM and ANQGSEA. The CDR3 loop spans 14 amino acids. Trimming shortened V by 8 bases and J by 0 bases, and 15 bases separated the two germline ends. The DNA of the CDR3 is TGCAGCAGCTGGGACACCGCTAGCACAGATACGCAGTATTTT. It codes for CSSWDTASTDTQYF.

Turning to this clonotype: A read error may be the cause here, since a much bigger clone is one base away. V is TRBV10-3 and J is TRBJ1-5, with TRBD1 matching over 8 bases. CDR1 ENHRY and CDR2 SYGVKD come from the germline V gene. V was clipped by 5 bases and J by 3 bases; unmatched bases: 6. The length of the CDR3 is 15 residues. The CDR3 reads CAISYSGGFNQPQHF. In DNA form, the CDR3 reads TGTGCCATCAGTTATTCAGGGGGCTTCAATCAGCCCCAGCATTTT.

This clonotype was counted between two and nine times. The rearrangement links TRBV2 to TRBJ2-7; D is uncertain. There are 11 residues in the CDR3. Trimming stripped 8 bases from V and 4 bases from J, with 9 bases between. Germline CDR1 SNHLY, CDR2 FYNNEI. CDR3 sequence: CASGIEYEQYF. CDR3 bases: TGTGCCAGCGGGATTGAATACGAGCAGTACTTC.

This clonotype was found once. The V gene is TRBV19, the J gene TRBJ2-2; TRBD1 aligns across 12 bases. Per germline, CDR1 LNHDA and CDR2 SQIVND (reference sequence). The trim removed 5 bases at V and 2 bases at J, leaving 6 bases unmatched. The CDR3 consists of 17 residues. The CDR3 here is CASSVGTGGPNTGELFF. CDR3 sequence (DNA): TGTGCCAGTAGTGTCGGGACAGGGGGCCCAAACACCGGGGAGCTGTTTTTT.

V usage is TRBV19 and J usage is TRBJ1-4; D is undetermined. CDR1 and CDR2 (germline): LNHDA, SQIVND (reference sequence). Trimming cost V 10 bases and J 2 bases, with 35 bases left between them. CDR3 length: 21 amino acids. The CDR3 protein is CATRSELPYSNQDGTNEKLFF. The CDR3 bases are TGTGCCACTAGAAGTGAGCTCCCTTATAGCAATCAGGATGGGACTAATGAAAAACTGTTTTTT.

The sample holds many counts of this clonotype. The rearrangement links TRBV10-3 to TRBJ2-7; no clear D. V was shortened by 4 bases and J by 3 bases, with 13 bases between the two germline ends. The V gene's germline CDR1 is ENHRY and CDR2 SYGVKD. This CDR3 is 14 amino acids long. The CDR3 spells CAISASGSHYEQYF. In nucleotides, the CDR3 is TGTGCCATCAGTGCGTCCGGGTCTCACTACGAGCAGTACTTC.

There are a few counts of this clonotype. The chain recombines TRBV27 with TRBJ1-2, with TRBD1 matching over 10 bases. Germline trimming cut 6 bases from V and 4 bases from J; bases unmatched to any gene: 11. This CDR3 contains 16 residues. Germline V lookup: CDR1 MNHEY, CDR2 SMNVEV (reference sequence). CDR3 nucleotides: TGTGCCAGCAGCGTCGCGGGACAGGGGAGTCCCTATGGCTACACCTTC. This sequence encodes CASSVAGQGSPYGYTF.

This clonotype appeared a few times. The chain is built from TRBV12-3 or TRBV12-4 and TRBJ1-6; D is unresolved. The CDR3 contains 18 residues. V lost 2 bases, J lost 0 bases, and 14 bases lay in between. The CDR3 reads CASSLLRALVSYNSPLHF. In DNA, the CDR3 is TGTGCCAGCAGTTTATTGAGGGCCCTAGTCTCCTATAATTCACCCCTCCACTTT.

This clonotype was counted only a few times. V usage is TRBV3-1 and J usage is TRBJ1-1; D is uncertain. The CDR3 extends over 13 amino acids. Per the germline V gene, CDR1 is LGHDT and CDR2 is YNNKEL (reference sequence). Trimming left V 2 bases short and J 1 base short, with 5 bases between. DNA of the CDR3: TGTGCCAGCAGCCAAAGGGAGAACACTGAAGCTTTCTTT. Amino acids: CASSQRENTEAFF.

This clonotype has a count of ten or more. The V gene is TRBV19, the J gene TRBJ1-5; TRBD1 aligns across 7 bases. With 6 bases clipped from V and 0 bases from J, the junction kept 5 bases outside the gene matches. Germline CDR1 LNHDA, CDR2 SQIVND (reference sequence). The CDR3 is made up of 15 amino acids. In DNA form, the CDR3 reads TGTGCCAGTAGCACACACAGGGGTAGCAATCAGCCCCAGCATTTT. Amino acids: CASSTHRGSNQPQHF.

This chain links TRBV2 with TRBJ2-3, with 11 bases matching TRBD1. V was pared by 6 bases and J by 6 bases, with 14 bases of the junction left unmatched. This CDR3 is 17 amino acids long. Germline-derived CDR1 and CDR2 are SNHLY and FYNNEI. Written as DNA, the CDR3 is TGTGCCAGCAGCTTTGGACAGGGGGCGCTTTGGTCTGATACGCAGTATTTT. This codes for CASSFGQGALWSDTQYF.

Details on this clonotype: A much larger clone sits a single nucleotide away, making a read error possible. V gene TRBV20-1 combines with J gene TRBJ2-7, with D possibly being TRBD1 or TRBD2 (6 bases each). Germline CDR1 DFQATT, CDR2 SNEGSKA (reference sequence). The CDR3 runs to 15 residues. CDR3 DNA: TGCAGTGCCCCAACCAAGGGGGGCACGACCTACGGGCAGTACTTC. Translation: CSAPTKGGTTYGQYF.

The sample holds a few counts of this clonotype. CDR3 in DNA: TGTGCTAGTGGTTCCAACTACAGGGGGCCCTATGGCTACACCTTC. It codes for CASGSNYRGPYGYTF. The chain uses TRBV12-5 and TRBJ1-2, with 9 positions matching TRBD1. V was pared by 4 bases and J by 4 bases, with 7 bases of the junction left unmatched. The CDR3 has 15 amino acids. CDR1 is LGHNT and CDR2 is FRNRAP in the germline V gene. Full variable domain (missing parts from reference TRBV12-5 and TRBJ1-2): DARVTQTPRHKVTEMGQEVTMRCQPILGHNTVFWYRQTMMQGLELLAYFRNRAPLDDSGMPKDRFSAEMPDATLATLKIQPSEPRDSAVYFCASGSNYRGPYGYTFGSGTRLTVV.

The chain joins TRBV2 to TRBJ2-7, with a possible D match to TRBD1 (5 bases). V was trimmed by 11 bases and J by 1 base, leaving 18 bases between them. This CDR3 comprises 14 residues. Germline V lookup: CDR1 SNHLY, CDR2 FYNNEI. For the CDR3, the DNA is TGTGCCTCAGCGTTCATCAGGGATTCCTACGAGCAGTACTTC. This codes for CASAFIRDSYEQYF.